Detailed here is one TCR beta chain. The antigen is undetermined. This entry is derived from a study of cytomegalovirus exposure and HLA in healthy donors. Study outcomes and limitations: Several of the most significant clusters appeared linked to common viral pathogens, based on a later analysis.

Although they were nominally healthy when sampled, donors likely had unrecorded immune exposures. Amplification used 60 Vbeta primers and 13 Jbeta primers. Sequencing was performed with immunoSEQ multiplex PCR; in TCRdb, only in-frame clones are kept and a portion is missing. Of over 75,000 clones listed, 82% are singletons. The sequence was collected from a man aged 30 to 39 in good health and CMV-seropositive. Sequenced sample: PBMCs.

In nucleotides, the CDR3 is TGCGCCAGCAGCCTCTCCGCGGGAGGGTTAGATACGCAGTATTTT. Amino acid sequence: CASSLSAGGLDTQYF. The rearrangement uses TRBV4-1 and TRBJ2-3, with 9 bases lining up with TRBD2. The germline gives CDR1 MGHRA, CDR2 YSYEKL. The CDR3 consists of 15 residues. After removal of 4 bases from V and 5 bases from J, the junction contained 7 bases not matched to a gene.